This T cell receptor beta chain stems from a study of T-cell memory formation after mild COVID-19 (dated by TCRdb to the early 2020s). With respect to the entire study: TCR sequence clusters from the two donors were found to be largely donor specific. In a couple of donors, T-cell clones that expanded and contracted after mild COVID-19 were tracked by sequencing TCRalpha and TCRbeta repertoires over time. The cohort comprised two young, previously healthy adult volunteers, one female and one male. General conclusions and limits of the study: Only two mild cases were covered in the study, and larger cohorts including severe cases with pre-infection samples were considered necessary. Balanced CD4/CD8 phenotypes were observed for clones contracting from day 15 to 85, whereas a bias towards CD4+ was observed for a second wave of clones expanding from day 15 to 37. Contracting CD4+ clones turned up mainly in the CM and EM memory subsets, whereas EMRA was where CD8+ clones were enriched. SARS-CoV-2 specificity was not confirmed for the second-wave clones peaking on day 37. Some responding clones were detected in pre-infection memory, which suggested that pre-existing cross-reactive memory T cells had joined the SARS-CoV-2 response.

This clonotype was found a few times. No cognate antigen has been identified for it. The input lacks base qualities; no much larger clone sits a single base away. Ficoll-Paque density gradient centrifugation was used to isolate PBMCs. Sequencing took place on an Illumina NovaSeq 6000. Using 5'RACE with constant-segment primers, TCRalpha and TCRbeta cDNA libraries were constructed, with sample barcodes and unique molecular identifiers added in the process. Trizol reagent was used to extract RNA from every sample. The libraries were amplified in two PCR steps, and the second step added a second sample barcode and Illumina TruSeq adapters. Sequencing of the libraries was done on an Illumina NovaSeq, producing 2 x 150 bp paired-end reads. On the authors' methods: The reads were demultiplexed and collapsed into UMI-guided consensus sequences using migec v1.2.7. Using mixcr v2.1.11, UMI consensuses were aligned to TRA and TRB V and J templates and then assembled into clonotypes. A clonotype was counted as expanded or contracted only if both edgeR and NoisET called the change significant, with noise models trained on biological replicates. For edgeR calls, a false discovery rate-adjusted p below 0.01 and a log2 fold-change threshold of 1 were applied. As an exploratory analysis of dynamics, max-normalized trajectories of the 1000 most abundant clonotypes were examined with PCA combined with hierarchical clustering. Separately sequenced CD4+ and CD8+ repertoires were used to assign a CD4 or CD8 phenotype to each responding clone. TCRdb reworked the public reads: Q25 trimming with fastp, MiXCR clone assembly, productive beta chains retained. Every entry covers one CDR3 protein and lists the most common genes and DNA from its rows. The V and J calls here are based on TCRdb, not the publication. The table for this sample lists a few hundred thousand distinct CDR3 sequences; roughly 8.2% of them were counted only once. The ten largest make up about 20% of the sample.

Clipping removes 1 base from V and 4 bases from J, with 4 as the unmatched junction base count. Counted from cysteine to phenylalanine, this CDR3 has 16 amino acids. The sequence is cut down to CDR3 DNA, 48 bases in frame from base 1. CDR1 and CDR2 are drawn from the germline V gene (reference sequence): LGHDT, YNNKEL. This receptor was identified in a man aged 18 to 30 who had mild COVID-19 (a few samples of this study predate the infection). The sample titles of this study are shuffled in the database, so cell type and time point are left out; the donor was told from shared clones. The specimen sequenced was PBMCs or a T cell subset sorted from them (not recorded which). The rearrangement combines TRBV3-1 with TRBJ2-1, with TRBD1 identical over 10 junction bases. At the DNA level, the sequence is TGTGCCAGCAGCCAAGGGGACAGGGGAATTTACAATGAGCAGTTCTTC. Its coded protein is CASSQGDRGIYNEQFF.